The sequence of this TCR beta chain was determined in a study of early T cells in non-severe SARS-CoV-2 infection. Trimming took 11 bases from V and 9 from J; bases not matched to a gene: 7. The CDR3 has 13 residues. CDR1 SNHLY and CDR2 FYNNEI come from the germline V gene. Attachment of unique molecular identifiers was made to individual cDNA molecules. In TCRdb, the 5' RACE reads were re-called with MiXCR into one record per CDR3 protein. Among 50,000 to 60,000 distinct CDR3 sequences, under 15% were seen once, and the ten largest hold more than 1.1%. General study points: Private and CD4 specificities were missed by VDJdb matching, skewed to anti-spike CD8.

In this sample, this clonotype turned up a few times. Its antigen is not known. The sequencing input was whole blood. The sequence was obtained from an adult who was a healthcare worker with PCR-confirmed SARS-CoV-2 infection or an uninfected control (not recorded which). The chain carries TRBV2 and TRBJ2-1; 13 positions agree with TRBD2. Here the CDR3 DNA reads TGTGCCGGAACTAGCGGGGGGGCCACTGAGCAGTTCTTC. This sequence encodes CAGTSGGATEQFF.